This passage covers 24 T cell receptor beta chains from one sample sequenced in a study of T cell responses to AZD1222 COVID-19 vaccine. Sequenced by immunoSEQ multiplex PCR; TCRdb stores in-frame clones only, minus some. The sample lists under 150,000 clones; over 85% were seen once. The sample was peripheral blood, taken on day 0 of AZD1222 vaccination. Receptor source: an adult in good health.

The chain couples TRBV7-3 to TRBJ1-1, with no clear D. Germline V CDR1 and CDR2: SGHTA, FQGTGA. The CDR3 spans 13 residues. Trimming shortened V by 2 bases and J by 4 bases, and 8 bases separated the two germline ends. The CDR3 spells CASSLRGVTEAFF. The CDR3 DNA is TGTGCCAGCAGCTTACGGGGTGTCACTGAAGCTTTCTTT.

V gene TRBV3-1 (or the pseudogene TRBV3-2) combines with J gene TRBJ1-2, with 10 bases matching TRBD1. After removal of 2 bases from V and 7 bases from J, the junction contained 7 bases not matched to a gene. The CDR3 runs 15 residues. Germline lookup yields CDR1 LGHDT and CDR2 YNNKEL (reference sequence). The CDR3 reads CASSQPGQGWTGYTF. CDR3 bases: TGTGCCAGCAGCCAACCGGGACAGGGGTGGACTGGCTACACCTTC.

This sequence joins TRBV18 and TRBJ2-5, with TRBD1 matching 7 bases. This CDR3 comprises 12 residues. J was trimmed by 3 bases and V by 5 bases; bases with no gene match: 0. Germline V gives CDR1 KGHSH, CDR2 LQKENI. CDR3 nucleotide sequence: TGTGCCAGCTCAGGACAGGAAGAGACCCAGTACTTC. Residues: CASSGQEETQYF.

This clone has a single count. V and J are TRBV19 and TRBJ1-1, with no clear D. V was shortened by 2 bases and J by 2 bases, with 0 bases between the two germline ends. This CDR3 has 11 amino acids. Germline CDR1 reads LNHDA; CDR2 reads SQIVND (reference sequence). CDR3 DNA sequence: TGTGCCAGTAGTATAAACACTGAAGCTTTCTTT. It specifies CASSINTEAFF.

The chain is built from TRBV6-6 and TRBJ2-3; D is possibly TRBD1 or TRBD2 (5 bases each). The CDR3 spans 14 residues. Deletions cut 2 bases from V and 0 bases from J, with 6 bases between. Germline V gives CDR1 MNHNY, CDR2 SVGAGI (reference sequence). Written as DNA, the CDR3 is TGTGCCAGCAGTTACGGGGGTAGCACAGATACGCAGTATTTT. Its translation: CASSYGGSTDTQYF.

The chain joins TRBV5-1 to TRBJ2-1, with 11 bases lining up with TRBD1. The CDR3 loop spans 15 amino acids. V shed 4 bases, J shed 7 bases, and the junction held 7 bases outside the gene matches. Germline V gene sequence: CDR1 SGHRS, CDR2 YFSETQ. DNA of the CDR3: TGCGCCAGCAGCCCCGGACAGGGGGCATGGAATGAGCAGTTCTTC. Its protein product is CASSPGQGAWNEQFF.

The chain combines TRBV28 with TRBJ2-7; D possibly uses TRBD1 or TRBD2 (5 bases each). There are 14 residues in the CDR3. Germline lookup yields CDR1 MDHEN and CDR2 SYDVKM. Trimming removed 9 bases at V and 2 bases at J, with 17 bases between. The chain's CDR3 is CASTPGDQAYEQYF. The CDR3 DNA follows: TGTGCCAGTACACCCGGGGACCAAGCCTACGAGCAGTACTTC. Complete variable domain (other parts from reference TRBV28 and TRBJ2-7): DVKVTQSSRYLVKRTGEKVFLECVQDMDHENMFWYRQDPGLGLRLIYFSYDVKMKEKGDIPEGYSVSREKKERFSLILESASTNQTSMYLCASTPGDQAYEQYFGPGTRLTVT.

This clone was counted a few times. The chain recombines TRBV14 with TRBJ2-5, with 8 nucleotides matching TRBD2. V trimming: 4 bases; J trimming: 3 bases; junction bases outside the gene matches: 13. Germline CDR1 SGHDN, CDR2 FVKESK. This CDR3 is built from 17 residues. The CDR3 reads CASSPKRSTGREETQYF. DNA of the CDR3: TGTGCCAGCAGCCCTAAGAGATCTACCGGGAGGGAAGAGACCCAGTACTTC.

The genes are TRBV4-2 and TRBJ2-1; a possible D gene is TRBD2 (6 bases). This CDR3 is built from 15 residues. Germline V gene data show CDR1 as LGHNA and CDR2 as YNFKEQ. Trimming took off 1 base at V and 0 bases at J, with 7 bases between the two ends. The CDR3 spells CASSQVTSSYNEQFF. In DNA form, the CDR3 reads TGTGCCAGCAGCCAAGTGACTAGCTCCTACAATGAGCAGTTCTTC.

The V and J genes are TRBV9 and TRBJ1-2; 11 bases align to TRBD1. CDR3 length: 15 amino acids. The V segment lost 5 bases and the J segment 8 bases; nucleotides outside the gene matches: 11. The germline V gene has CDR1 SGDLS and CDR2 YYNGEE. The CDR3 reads CASSIWAGQGAGYTF. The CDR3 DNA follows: TGTGCCAGCAGTATATGGGCAGGACAGGGGGCAGGCTACACCTTC.

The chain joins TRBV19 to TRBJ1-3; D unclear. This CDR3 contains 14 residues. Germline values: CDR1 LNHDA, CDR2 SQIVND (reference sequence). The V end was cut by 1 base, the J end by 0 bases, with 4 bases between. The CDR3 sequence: CASSIVTSGNTIYF. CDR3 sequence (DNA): TGTGCCAGTAGTATAGTTACCTCTGGAAACACCATATATTTT.

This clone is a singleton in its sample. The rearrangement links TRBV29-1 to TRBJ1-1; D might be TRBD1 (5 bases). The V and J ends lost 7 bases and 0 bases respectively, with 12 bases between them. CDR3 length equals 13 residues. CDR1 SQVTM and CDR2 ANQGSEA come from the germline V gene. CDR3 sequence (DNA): TGCAGCGGACTGACAGATTTGAACACTGAAGCTTTCTTT. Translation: CSGLTDLNTEAFF.

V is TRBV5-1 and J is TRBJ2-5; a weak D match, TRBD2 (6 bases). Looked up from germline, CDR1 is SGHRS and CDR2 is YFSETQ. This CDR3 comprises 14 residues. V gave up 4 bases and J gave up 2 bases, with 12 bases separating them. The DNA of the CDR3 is TGCGCCAGCAGCCCAGGACTACAACAAGAGACCCAGTACTTC. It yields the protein CASSPGLQQETQYF.

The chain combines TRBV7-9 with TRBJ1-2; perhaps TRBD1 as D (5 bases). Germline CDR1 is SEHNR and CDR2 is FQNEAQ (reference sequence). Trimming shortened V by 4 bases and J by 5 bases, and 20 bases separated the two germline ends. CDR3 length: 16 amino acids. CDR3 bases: TGTGCCAGCAGCTCCTCGGCAGGGCTGGTTTGGTATGGCTACACCTTC. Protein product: CASSSSAGLVWYGYTF.

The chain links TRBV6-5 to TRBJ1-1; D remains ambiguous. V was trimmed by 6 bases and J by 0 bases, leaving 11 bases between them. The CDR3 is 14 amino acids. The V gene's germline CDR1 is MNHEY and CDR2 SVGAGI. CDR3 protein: CASRNPTVNTEAFF. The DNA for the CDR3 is TGTGCCAGCAGGAACCCAACAGTGAACACTGAAGCTTTCTTT.

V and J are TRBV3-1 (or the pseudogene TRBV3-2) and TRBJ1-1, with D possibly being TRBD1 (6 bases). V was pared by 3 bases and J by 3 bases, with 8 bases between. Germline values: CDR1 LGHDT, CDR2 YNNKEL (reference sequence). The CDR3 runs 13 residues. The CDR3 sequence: CASSQGAYTEAFF. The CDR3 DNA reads TGTGCCAGCAGCCAGGGGGCGTACACTGAAGCTTTCTTT.

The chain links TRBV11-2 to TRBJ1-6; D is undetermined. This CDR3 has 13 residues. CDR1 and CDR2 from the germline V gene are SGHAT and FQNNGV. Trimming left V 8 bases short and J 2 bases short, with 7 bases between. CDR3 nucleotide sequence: TGTGCCAGCGCAGGAGCCTATAATTCACCCCTCCACTTT. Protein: CASAGAYNSPLHF.

CDR3 nucleotides: TGCGCCAGCAGCTTAGACATTAGCTCCTACAATGAGCAGTTCTTC. Its protein product is CASSLDISSYNEQFF. This rearrangement joins TRBV5-1 to TRBJ2-1; no clear D gene. The CDR3 consists of 15 residues. V lost 2 bases and J 0 bases, leaving 9 bases between the germline ends. Looked up from germline, CDR1 is SGHRS and CDR2 is YFSETQ.

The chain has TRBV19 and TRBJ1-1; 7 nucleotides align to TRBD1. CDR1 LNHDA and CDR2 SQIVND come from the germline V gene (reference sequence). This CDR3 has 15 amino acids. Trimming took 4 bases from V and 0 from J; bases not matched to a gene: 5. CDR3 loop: CASSTGTVMNTEAFF. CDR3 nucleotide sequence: TGTGCCAGTAGTACGGGGACAGTCATGAACACTGAAGCTTTCTTT.

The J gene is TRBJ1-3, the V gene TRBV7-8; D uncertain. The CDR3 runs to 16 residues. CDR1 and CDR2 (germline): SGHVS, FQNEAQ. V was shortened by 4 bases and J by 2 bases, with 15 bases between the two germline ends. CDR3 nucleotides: TGTGCCAGCAGCTCCCCAGGCACCGAAACTGGAAACACCATATATTTT. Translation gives CASSSPGTETGNTIYF.

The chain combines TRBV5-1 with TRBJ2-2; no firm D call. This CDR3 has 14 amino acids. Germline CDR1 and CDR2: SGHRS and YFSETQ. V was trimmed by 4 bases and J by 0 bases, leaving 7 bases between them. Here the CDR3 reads CASSANANTGELFF. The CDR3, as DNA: TGCGCCAGCAGCGCGAACGCGAACACCGGGGAGCTGTTTTTT.

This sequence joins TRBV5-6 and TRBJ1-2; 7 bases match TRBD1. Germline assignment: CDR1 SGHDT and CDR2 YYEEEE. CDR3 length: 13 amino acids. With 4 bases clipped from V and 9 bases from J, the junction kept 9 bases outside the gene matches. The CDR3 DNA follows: TGTGCCAGCAGCCCCGGGACAGCCCGTAGCTACACCTTC. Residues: CASSPGTARSYTF.

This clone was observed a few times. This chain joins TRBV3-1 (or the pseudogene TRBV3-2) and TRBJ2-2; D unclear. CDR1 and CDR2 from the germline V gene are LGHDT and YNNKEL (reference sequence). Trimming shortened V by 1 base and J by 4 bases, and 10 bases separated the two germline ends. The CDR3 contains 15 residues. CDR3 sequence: CASSQGNSRTGELFF. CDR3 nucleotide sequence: TGTGCCAGCAGCCAAGGAAACTCCCGCACCGGGGAGCTGTTTTTT.

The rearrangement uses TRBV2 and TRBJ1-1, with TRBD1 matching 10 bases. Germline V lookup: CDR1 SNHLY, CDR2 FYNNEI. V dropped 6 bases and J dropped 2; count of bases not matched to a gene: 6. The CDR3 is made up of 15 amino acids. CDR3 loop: CASRGGTGDNTEAFF. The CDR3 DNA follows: TGTGCCAGCAGGGGAGGGACAGGGGATAACACTGAAGCTTTCTTT.